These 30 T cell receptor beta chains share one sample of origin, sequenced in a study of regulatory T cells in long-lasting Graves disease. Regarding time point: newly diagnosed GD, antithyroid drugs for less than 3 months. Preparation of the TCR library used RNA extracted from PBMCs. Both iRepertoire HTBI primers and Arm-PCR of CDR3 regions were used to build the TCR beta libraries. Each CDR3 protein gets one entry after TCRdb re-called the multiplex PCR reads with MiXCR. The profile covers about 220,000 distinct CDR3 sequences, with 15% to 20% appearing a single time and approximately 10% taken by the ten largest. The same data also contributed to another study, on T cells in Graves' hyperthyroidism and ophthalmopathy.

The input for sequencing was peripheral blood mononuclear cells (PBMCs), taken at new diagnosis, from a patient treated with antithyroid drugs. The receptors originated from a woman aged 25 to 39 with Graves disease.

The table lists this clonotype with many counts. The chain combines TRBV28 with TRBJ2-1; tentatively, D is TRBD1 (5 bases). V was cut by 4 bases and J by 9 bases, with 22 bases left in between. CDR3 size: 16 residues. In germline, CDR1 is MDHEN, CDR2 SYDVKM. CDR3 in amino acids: CASSSSQGYPVGEQFF. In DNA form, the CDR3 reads TGTGCCAGCAGTTCCTCGCAGGGTTACCCGGTCGGTGAGCAGTTCTTC.

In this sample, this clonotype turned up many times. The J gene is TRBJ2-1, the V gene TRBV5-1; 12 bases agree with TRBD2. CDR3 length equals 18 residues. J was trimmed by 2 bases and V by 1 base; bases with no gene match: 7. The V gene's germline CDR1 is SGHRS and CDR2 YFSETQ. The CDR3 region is CASSLRLAGGPTYNEQFF. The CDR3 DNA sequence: TGCGCCAGCAGCTTGAGGCTAGCGGGAGGGCCCACCTACAATGAGCAGTTCTTC.

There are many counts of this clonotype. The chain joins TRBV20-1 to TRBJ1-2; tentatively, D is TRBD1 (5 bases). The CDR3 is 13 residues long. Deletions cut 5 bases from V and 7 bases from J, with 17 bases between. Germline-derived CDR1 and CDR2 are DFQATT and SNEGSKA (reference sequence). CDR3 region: CSAPSQVKLGYTF. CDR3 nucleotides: TGCAGTGCTCCCTCACAGGTTAAACTTGGCTACACCTTC.

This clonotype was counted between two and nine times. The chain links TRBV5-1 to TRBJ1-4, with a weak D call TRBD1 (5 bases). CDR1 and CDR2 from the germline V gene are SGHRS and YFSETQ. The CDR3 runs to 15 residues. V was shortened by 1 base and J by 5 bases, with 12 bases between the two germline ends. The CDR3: CASSLSGGLNEKLFF. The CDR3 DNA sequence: TGCGCCAGCAGCTTGAGCGGGGGACTCAATGAAAAACTGTTTTTT.

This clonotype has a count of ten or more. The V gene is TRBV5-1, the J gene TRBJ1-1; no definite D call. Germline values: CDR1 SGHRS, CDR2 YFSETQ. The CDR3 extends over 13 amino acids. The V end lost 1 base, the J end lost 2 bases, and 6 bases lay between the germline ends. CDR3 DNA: TGCGCCAGCAGCTTGTCTAGTAACACTGAAGCTTTCTTT. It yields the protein CASSLSSNTEAFF.

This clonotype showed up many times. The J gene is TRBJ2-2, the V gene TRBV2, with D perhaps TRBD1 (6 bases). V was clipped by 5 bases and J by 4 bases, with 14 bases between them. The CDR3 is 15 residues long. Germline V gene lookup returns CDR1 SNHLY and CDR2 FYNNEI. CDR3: CASSPQGLPTGELFF. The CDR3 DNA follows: TGTGCCAGCAGTCCACAGGGCCTACCCACCGGGGAGCTGTTTTTT.

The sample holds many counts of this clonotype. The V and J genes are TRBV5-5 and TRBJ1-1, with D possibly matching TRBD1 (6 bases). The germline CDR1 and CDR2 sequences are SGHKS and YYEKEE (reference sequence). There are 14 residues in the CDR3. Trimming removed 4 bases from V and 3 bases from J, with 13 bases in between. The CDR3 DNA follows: TGTGCCAGCAGCCCGGCGGGGGCGGACACTGAAGCTTTCTTT. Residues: CASSPAGADTEAFF.

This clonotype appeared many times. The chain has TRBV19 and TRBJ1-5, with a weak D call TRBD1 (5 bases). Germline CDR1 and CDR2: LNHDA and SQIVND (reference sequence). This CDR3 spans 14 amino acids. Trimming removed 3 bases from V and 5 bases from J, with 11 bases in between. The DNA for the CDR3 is TGTGCCAGTAGTATTTCATGGGGGGATCAGCCCCAGCATTTT. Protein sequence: CASSISWGDQPQHF.

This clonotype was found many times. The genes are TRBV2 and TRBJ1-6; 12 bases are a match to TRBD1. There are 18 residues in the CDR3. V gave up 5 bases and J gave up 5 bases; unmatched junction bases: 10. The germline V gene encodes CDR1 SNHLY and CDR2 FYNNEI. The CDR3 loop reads CASSTGTGGDFDNSPLHF. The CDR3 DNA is TGTGCCAGCAGTACCGGGACAGGGGGCGATTTTGATAATTCACCCCTCCACTTT.

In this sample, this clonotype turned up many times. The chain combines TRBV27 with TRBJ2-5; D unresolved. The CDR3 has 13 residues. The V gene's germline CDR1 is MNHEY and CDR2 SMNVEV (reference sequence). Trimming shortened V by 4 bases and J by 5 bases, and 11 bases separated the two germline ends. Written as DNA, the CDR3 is TGTGCCAGCAGTTCCGGGTGGGGTGAGACCCAGTACTTC. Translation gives CASSSGWGETQYF.

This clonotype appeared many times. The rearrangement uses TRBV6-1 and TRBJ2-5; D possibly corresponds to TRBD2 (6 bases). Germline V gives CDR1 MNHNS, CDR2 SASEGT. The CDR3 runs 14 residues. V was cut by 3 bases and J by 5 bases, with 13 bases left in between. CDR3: CASSENPGGETQYF. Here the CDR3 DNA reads TGTGCCAGCAGTGAGAACCCCGGAGGGGAGACCCAGTACTTC.

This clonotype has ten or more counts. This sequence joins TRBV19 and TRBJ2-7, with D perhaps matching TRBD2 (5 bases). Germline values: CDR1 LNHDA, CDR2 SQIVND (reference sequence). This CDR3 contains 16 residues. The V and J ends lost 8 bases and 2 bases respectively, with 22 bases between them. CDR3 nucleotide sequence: TGTGCCAGTGGACCCGCGTCGGGAAGAAGGGCCTACGAGCAGTACTTC. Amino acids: CASGPASGRRAYEQYF.

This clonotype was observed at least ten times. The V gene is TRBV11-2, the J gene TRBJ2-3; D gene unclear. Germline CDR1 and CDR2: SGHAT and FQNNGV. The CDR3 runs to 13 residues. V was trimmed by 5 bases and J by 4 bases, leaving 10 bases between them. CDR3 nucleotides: TGTGCCAGCAGCCCGACCAGCGCAGATACGCAGTATTTT. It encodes CASSPTSADTQYF.

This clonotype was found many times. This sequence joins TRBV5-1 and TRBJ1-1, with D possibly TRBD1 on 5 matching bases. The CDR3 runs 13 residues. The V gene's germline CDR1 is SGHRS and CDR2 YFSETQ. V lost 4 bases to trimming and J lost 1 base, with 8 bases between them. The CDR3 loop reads CASSRGGNTEAFF. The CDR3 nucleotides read TGCGCCAGCAGCCGGGGGGGGAACACTGAAGCTTTCTTT.

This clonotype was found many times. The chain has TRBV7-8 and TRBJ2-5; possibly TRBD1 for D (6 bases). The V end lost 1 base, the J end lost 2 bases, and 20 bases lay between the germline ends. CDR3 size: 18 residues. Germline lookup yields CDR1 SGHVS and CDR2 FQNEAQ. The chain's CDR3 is CASSLGVQGQLGQETQYF. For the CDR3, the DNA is TGTGCCAGCAGCTTAGGGGTCCAGGGGCAGCTTGGGCAAGAGACCCAGTACTTC.

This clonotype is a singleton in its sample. CDR3 sequence (DNA): TGTGCCAGCAGTTTAGCGCGGGGACTAGCGGGGGCCCTCGGGGCCCAGTACTTC. This translates into CASSLARGLAGALGAQYF. This rearrangement joins TRBV12-3 or TRBV12-4 to TRBJ2-5, with 14 bases that match TRBD2. With V trimmed by 0 bases and J by 9 bases, 12 bases remained unmatched. This CDR3 has 18 amino acids.

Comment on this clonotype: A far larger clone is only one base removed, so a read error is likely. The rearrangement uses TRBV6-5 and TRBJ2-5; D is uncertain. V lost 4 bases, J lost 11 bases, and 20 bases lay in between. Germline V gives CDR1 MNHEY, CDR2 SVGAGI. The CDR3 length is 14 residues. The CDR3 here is CASSLSSIYNEQYF. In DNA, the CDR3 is TGTGCCAGCAGTTTATCGTCGATTTACAATGAGCAGTACTTC.

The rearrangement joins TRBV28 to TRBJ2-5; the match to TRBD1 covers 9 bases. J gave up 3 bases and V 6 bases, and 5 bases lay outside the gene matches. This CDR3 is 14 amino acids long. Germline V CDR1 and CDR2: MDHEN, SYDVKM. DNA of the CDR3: TGTGCCAGCAGACAGGGGGCATGGGAAGAGACCCAGTACTTC. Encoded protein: CASRQGAWEETQYF.

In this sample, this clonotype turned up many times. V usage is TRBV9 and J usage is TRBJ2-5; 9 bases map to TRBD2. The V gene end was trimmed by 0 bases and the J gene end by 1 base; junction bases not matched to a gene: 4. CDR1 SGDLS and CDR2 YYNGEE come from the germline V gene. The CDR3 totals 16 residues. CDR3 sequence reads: CASSVGVAGAQETQYF. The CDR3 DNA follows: TGTGCCAGCAGCGTAGGTGTAGCGGGGGCCCAAGAGACCCAGTACTTC.

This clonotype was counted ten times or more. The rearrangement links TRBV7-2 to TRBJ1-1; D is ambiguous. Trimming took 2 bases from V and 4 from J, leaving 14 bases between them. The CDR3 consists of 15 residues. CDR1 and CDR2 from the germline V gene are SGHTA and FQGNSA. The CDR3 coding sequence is TGTGCCAGCAGCTTATTGGGAACTTTAGGCACTGAAGCTTTCTTT. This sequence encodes CASSLLGTLGTEAFF.

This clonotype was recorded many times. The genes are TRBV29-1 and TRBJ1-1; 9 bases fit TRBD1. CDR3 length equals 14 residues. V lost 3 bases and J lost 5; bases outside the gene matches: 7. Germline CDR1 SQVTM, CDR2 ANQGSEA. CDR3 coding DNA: TGCAGCGTTGAGAGGGACAGGGCTGGGACTGAAGCTTTCTTT. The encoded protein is CSVERDRAGTEAFF.

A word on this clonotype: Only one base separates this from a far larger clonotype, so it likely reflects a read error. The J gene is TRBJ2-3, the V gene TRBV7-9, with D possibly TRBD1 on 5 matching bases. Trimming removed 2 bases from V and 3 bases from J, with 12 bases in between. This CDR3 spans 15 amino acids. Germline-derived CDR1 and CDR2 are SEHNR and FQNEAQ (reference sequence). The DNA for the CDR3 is TGTGCCAGCAGCTTAAGGAAGGGGTTAACAGATACGCAGTATTTT. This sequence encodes CASSLRKGLTDTQYF.

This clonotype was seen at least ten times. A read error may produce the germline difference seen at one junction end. CDR3 amino acids: CSARAPFGTSGARTYGQYF. The CDR3 DNA reads TGCAGTGCTAGGGCCCCTTTCGGGACTAGCGGGGCCCGAACCTACGGGCAGTACTTC. This chain joins TRBV20-1 and TRBJ2-7, with 13 bases aligning to TRBD2. Germline V CDR1 and CDR2: DFQATT, SNEGSKA (reference sequence). The CDR3 contains 19 residues.

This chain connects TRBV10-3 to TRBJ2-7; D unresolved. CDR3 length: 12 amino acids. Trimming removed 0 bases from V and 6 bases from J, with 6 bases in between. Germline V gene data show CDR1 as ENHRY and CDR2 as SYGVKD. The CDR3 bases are TGTGCCATCAGTGAGTCTCGGGTCGAGCAGTACTTC. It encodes CAISESRVEQYF.

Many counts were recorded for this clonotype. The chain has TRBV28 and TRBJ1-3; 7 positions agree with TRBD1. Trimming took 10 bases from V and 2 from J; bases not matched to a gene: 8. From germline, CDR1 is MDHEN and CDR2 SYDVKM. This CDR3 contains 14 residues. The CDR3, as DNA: TGTGCCACCTACCAACAGGGGCCTGGAAACACCATATATTTT. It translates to CATYQQGPGNTIYF.

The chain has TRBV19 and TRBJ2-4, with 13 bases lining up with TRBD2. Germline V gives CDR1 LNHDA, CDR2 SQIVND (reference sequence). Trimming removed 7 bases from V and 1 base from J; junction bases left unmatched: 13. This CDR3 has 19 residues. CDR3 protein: CASTPLAGGPTRAKNIQYF. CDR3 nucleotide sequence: TGTGCCAGTACCCCACTAGCGGGAGGGCCGACGAGGGCCAAAAACATTCAGTACTTC.

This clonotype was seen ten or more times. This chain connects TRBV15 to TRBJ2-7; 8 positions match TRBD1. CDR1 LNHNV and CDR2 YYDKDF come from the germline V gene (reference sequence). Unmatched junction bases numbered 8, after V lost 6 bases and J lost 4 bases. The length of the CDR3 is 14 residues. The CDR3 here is CATREQGVGYEQYF. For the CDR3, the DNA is TGTGCCACCAGGGAACAGGGGGTCGGGTACGAGCAGTACTTC.

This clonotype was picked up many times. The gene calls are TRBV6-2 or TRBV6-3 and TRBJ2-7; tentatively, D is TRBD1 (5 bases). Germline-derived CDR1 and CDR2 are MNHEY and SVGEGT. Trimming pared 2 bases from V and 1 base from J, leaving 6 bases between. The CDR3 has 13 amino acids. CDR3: CASSYKGSYEQYF. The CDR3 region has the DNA TGTGCCAGCAGTTACAAGGGGTCCTACGAGCAGTACTTC.

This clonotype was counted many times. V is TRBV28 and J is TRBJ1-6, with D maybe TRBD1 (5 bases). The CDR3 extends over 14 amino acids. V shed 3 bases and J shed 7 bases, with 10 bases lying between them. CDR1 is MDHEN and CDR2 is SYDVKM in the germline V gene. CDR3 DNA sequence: TGTGCCAGCAGTTTGATGGGGGGGAATTCACCCCTCCACTTT. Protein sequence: CASSLMGGNSPLHF.

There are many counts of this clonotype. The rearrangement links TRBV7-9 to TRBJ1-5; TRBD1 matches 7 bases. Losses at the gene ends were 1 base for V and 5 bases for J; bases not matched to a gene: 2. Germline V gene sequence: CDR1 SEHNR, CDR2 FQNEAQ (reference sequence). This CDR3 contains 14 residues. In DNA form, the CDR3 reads TGTGCCAGCAGCTTAGGGGACAGATATCAGCCCCAGCATTTT. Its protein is CASSLGDRYQPQHF.